The rows below give T cell receptor beta chains drawn from one sample of a study of T cells in Graves' hyperthyroidism and ophthalmopathy. TCRdb ran MiXCR on the multiplex PCR reads and lists one entry per CDR3 protein. The table has around 250,000 distinct CDR3 sequences, approximately 15% seen once; the top ten hold about an eighth. Sequenced: blood. The receptors originated from a woman between 35 and 50 years old with Graves' hyperthyroidism that later progressed to Graves' ophthalmopathy. Each CDR3 is given with its conserved first and last residue.

j_call v_call cdr3_aa
TRBJ2-5 TRBV7-9 CASSSWTSGEQETQYF
TRBJ2-1 TRBV11-2 CASSLAAPYNEQFF
TRBJ2-1 TRBV2 CASQASYSNEQFF
TRBJ2-1 TRBV20-1 CSARGLAKGGYEQFF
TRBJ2-2 TRBV11-2 CASSLGLAGVTGELFF
TRBJ2-1 TRBV5-1 CASSLSGTGVWDEQFF
TRBJ2-2 TRBV10-1 CASSEAVGGTGELFF
TRBJ2-1 TRBV12-3/TRBV12-4 CASSFWGGNEQFF
TRBJ1-6 TRBV10-2 CASSVGRTAVHSPLHF
TRBJ1-2 TRBV28 CASSFGEGIYGYTF
TRBJ2-7 TRBV6-5 CASSYSSGRQYEQYF
TRBJ2-7 TRBV10-3 CAAGPGGGTYEQYF
TRBJ2-7 TRBV2 CASRDREVYEQYF
TRBJ2-7 TRBV27 CASSLLGDISSYEQYF
TRBJ1-2 TRBV11-2 CASSLVAGGGYTF
TRBJ2-1 TRBV7-9 CASSKGLYNEQFF
TRBJ2-1 TRBV14 CASSRSYHSYNEQFF
TRBJ1-1 TRBV25-1 CASSELGQKNTEAFF
TRBJ2-7 TRBV27 CASSLGARGYEQYF
TRBJ2-5 TRBV20-1 CSARDAAEFQETQYF
TRBJ2-3 TRBV2 CASSRVVLDTQYF
TRBJ2-7 TRBV2 CASSDPTSGVSYEQYF
TRBJ2-5 TRBV11-2 CASSLVGWEFQETQYF